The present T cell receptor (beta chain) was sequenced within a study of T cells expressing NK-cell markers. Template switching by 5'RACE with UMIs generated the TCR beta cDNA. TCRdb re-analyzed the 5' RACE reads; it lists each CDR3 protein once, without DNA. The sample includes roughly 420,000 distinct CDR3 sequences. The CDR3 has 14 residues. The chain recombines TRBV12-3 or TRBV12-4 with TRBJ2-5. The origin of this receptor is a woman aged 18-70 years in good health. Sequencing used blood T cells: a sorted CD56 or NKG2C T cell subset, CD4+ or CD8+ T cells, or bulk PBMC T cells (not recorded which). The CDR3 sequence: CASSLSGVQETQYF.